The 10 T cell receptor beta chains below all came from one sample that was sequenced in a study of OX40 agonist ivuxolimab in advanced cancers. Repertoires were generated with immunoSEQ multiplex PCR, while TCRdb's copy carries only in-frame clones and drops some. The sample has tens of thousands of clones, around nine tenths seen once. Sequenced material: CD4+ or CD8+ T cells sorted from blood, taken in a trial of the OX40 agonist ivuxolimab. The receptors stem from an adult with an advanced solid tumor such as melanoma, head and neck, liver or kidney cancer.

This chain uses TRBV19 with TRBJ2-6, with D uncertain. In germline, CDR1 is LNHDA, CDR2 SQIVND (reference sequence). The V end was cut by 2 bases, the J end by 0 bases, with 8 bases between. This CDR3 spans 16 amino acids. The CDR3 spells CASSIIWSSGANVLTF. DNA of the CDR3: TGTGCCAGTAGTATAATCTGGAGCTCTGGGGCCAACGTCCTGACTTTC.

The chain has TRBV9 and TRBJ2-5; D may be TRBD2 (5 bases). CDR3 size: 16 residues. V gave up 2 bases and J gave up 5 bases, with 19 bases separating them. Germline lookup yields CDR1 SGDLS and CDR2 YYNGEE. CDR3 sequence (DNA): TGTGCCAGCAGCGTCTCAGGTGGTCGCGGGCGGGAGACCCAGTACTTC. Protein: CASSVSGGRGRETQYF.

The rearrangement uses TRBV7-2 and TRBJ1-5, with D unresolved. V lost 2 bases and J 3 bases, leaving 5 bases between the germline ends. Per the germline V gene, CDR1 is SGHTA and CDR2 is FQGNSA. This CDR3 contains 13 residues. The CDR3 region is CASSLSTNQPQHF. CDR3 coding DNA: TGTGCCAGCAGCTTAAGCACCAATCAGCCCCAGCATTTT. Using reference TRBV7-2 and TRBJ1-5 for the parts outside the CDR3, the full variable domain is GAGVSQSPSNKVTEKGKDVELRCDPISGHTALYWYRQSLGQGLEFLIYFQGNSAPDKSGLPSDRFSAERTGGSVSTLTIQRTQQEDSAVYLCASSLSTNQPQHFGDGTRLSIL.

The chain combines TRBV7-3 with TRBJ2-3; maybe TRBD2 (7 bases). CDR1 and CDR2 from the germline V gene are SGHTA and FQGTGA. The CDR3 length is 15 residues. Trimming left V 5 bases short and J 2 bases short, with 14 bases between. CDR3 nucleotide sequence: TGTGCCAGCAGCCCATGGGGGGGCCCCACAGATACGCAGTATTTT. Residues: CASSPWGGPTDTQYF.

The rearrangement links TRBV28 to TRBJ2-2; 8 positions agree with TRBD2. CDR1 MDHEN and CDR2 SYDVKM come from the germline V gene. The CDR3 covers 15 residues. Germline trimming cut 4 bases from V and 3 bases from J; bases unmatched to any gene: 4. As DNA, the CDR3 is TGTGCCAGCAGTTCAAGCGGGGGTTACACCGGGGAGCTGTTTTTT. Amino acids: CASSSSGGYTGELFF.

The chain links TRBV11-3 to TRBJ2-1, with D unresolved. V lost 3 bases and J 9 bases, leaving 9 bases between the germline ends. Germline CDR1 SGHNT, CDR2 YENEEA. The CDR3 covers 12 residues. The CDR3 nucleotides read TGTGCCAGCAGCTTGTGGTCGGGTGAGCAGTTCTTC. It translates to CASSLWSGEQFF.

V usage is TRBV5-1 and J usage is TRBJ1-3; no reliable D call. Germline values: CDR1 SGHRS, CDR2 YFSETQ. Trimming pared 1 base from V and 7 bases from J, leaving 6 bases between. This CDR3 comprises 12 residues. CDR3: CASSLMGNTIYF. Written as DNA, the CDR3 is TGCGCCAGCAGCTTGATGGGGAACACCATATATTTT.

The chain recombines TRBV7-2 with TRBJ2-7; D not resolved. V gave up 5 bases and J gave up 3 bases, with 8 bases separating them. The CDR3 is 12 residues long. Germline assignment: CDR1 SGHTA and CDR2 FQGNSA. The CDR3 is CASSPGYYEQYF. The CDR3 DNA sequence: TGTGCCAGCAGCCCAGGATACTACGAGCAGTACTTC.

This clone occurred once. This chain connects TRBV20-1 to TRBJ2-3, with unresolved D. The V gene lost 6 bases and the J gene lost 5 bases, with 9 bases spanning the gap. The CDR3 runs 11 residues. The germline CDR1 and CDR2 sequences are DFQATT and SNEGSKA (reference sequence). The CDR3 here is CSAPAGDTQYF. DNA for the CDR3: TGCAGTGCCCCCGCAGGAGATACGCAGTATTTT.

This chain connects TRBV18 to TRBJ1-1; 9 bases match TRBD1. With V trimmed by 4 bases and J by 4 bases, 4 bases remained unmatched. Germline CDR1 is KGHSH and CDR2 is LQKENI. The CDR3 covers 14 residues. The CDR3 sequence: CASSRRDRATEAFF. CDR3 DNA: TGTGCCAGCTCACGCCGGGACAGGGCCACTGAAGCTTTCTTT.